The rows below give T cell receptor beta chains drawn from one sample of a study of blood T cell repertoires in COVID-19. Here immunoSEQ multiplex PCR was the method, and the copy in TCRdb shows in-frame clones only, minus some. This table has about 300,000 clones, 87% appearing once. Sequencing was performed on peripheral blood. Receptors originate from a woman in her 40s who had recovered from COVID-19. Both conserved end residues are part of each CDR3. The order of the fields is clone size, V gene, D gene, J gene, CDR3 protein, CDR3 DNA. D genes are given only for firm matches. Clone size is stated in some rows and not others, as once, few, many or a class when expanded.

clone size: NA; V gene: TRBV5-1; D gene: NA; J gene: TRBJ2-7; CDR3 protein: CASSLAVGVLVYEQYF; CDR3 DNA: TGCGCCAGCAGCTTGGCCGTAGGGGTATTGGTGTACGAGCAGTACTTC
clone size: NA; V gene: TRBV18; D gene: TRBD1; J gene: TRBJ2-7; CDR3 protein: CASSTGTGVSYEQYF; CDR3 DNA: TGTGCCAGCTCAACCGGGACAGGAGTCTCCTACGAGCAGTACTTC
clone size: NA; V gene: TRBV2; D gene: NA; J gene: TRBJ2-7; CDR3 protein: CASSRTDSYEQYF; CDR3 DNA: TGTGCCAGCTCTCGGACAGACTCCTACGAGCAGTACTTC
clone size: NA; V gene: TRBV6-5; D gene: NA; J gene: TRBJ1-1; CDR3 protein: CASSWPEGTEAFF; CDR3 DNA: TGTGCCAGCAGTTGGCCCGAGGGGACAGAAGCTTTCTTT
clone size: NA; V gene: TRBV19; D gene: NA; J gene: TRBJ1-2; CDR3 protein: CASSNPGVLYGYTF; CDR3 DNA: TGTGCCAGTAGTAACCCGGGAGTACTCTATGGCTACACCTTC
clone size: NA; V gene: TRBV5-1; D gene: NA; J gene: TRBJ1-1; CDR3 protein: CASSYGGPNTEAFF; CDR3 DNA: TGCGCCAGCAGCTATGGGGGCCCGAACACTGAAGCTTTCTTT
clone size: few; V gene: TRBV12-3/TRBV12-4; D gene: NA; J gene: TRBJ1-1; CDR3 protein: CASSFVNTEAFF; CDR3 DNA: TGTGCCAGCAGTTTCGTTAACACTGAAGCTTTCTTT
clone size: NA; V gene: TRBV15; D gene: NA; J gene: TRBJ1-2; CDR3 protein: CATSTLGLYGYTF; CDR3 DNA: TGTGCCACCTCTACTCTAGGTCTCTATGGCTACACCTTC
clone size: NA; V gene: TRBV5-4; D gene: NA; J gene: TRBJ1-4; CDR3 protein: CASSLNRNEKLFF; CDR3 DNA: TGTGCCAGCAGCTTGAACAGGAATGAAAAACTGTTTTTT
clone size: NA; V gene: TRBV4-1; D gene: NA; J gene: TRBJ1-1; CDR3 protein: CASSQVAPGTEAFF; CDR3 DNA: TGCGCCAGCAGCCAAGTAGCCCCTGGAACTGAAGCTTTCTTT
clone size: once; V gene: TRBV7-3; D gene: NA; J gene: TRBJ2-3; CDR3 protein: CASSLTRDNTDTQYF; CDR3 DNA: TGTGCCAGCAGCTTAACGAGGGACAATACAGATACGCAGTATTTT
clone size: NA; V gene: TRBV4-1; D gene: NA; J gene: TRBJ2-5; CDR3 protein: CASSQVSGQETQYF; CDR3 DNA: TGCGCCAGCAGCCAAGTCTCGGGTCAAGAGACCCAGTACTTC
clone size: NA; V gene: TRBV7-7; D gene: NA; J gene: TRBJ2-2; CDR3 protein: CASSPGSGNTGELFF; CDR3 DNA: TGTGCCAGCAGCCCAGGGTCTGGTAACACCGGGGAGCTGTTTTTT
clone size: NA; V gene: TRBV3-1/TRBV3-2; D gene: NA; J gene: TRBJ2-7; CDR3 protein: CASSQVTRGALYEQYF; CDR3 DNA: TGTGCCAGCAGCCAAGTGACTCGGGGGGCCCTCTACGAGCAGTACTTC
clone size: NA; V gene: TRBV19; D gene: TRBD2; J gene: TRBJ2-3; CDR3 protein: CASSSRAGGRTDTQYF; CDR3 DNA: TGTGCCAGTAGTTCCCGAGCGGGGGGGCGTACAGATACGCAGTATTTT
clone size: NA; V gene: TRBV27; D gene: NA; J gene: TRBJ2-4; CDR3 protein: CASSFFSSGNIQYF; CDR3 DNA: TGTGCCAGCAGTTTTTTTAGTTCTGGAAACATTCAGTACTTC
clone size: NA; V gene: TRBV7-9; D gene: TRBD1; J gene: TRBJ1-2; CDR3 protein: CASSLSDRVNYGYTF; CDR3 DNA: TGTGCCAGCAGCTTATCGGACAGGGTCAACTATGGCTACACCTTC
clone size: NA; V gene: TRBV7-9; D gene: NA; J gene: TRBJ2-1; CDR3 protein: CASSLSGNEQFF; CDR3 DNA: TGTGCCAGCAGCTTGAGCGGAAATGAGCAGTTCTTC
clone size: NA; V gene: TRBV21-1; D gene: NA; J gene: TRBJ2-5; CDR3 protein: CASRNFLAEETQYF; CDR3 DNA: TGTGCCAGCAGAAATTTTTTAGCGGAAGAGACCCAGTACTTC